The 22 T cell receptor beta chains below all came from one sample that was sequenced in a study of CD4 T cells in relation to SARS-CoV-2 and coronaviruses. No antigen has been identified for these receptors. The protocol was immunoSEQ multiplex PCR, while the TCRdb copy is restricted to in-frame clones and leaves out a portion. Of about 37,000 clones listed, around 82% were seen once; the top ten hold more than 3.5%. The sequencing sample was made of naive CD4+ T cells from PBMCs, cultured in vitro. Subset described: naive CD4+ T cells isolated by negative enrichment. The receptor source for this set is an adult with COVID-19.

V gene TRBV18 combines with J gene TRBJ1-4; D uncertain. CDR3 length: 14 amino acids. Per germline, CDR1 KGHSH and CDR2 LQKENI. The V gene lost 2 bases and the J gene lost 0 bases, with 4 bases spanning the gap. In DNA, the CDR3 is TGTGCCAGCTCACCAGGTGCAACTAATGAAAAACTGTTTTTT. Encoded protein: CASSPGATNEKLFF.

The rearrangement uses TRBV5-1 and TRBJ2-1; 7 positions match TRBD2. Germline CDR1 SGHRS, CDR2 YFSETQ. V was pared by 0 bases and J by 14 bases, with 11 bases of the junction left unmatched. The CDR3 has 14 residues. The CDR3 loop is CASSLVGGDGHEFF. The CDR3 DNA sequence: TGCGCCAGCAGCTTGGTGGGGGGGGACGGCCATGAGTTCTTC.

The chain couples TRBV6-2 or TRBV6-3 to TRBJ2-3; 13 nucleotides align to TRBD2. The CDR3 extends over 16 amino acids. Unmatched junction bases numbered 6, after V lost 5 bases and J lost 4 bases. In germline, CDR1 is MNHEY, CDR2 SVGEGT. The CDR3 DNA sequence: TGTGCCAGCAGTCGAGGACTAGCGGGAGCCTCAGATACGCAGTATTTT. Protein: CASSRGLAGASDTQYF.

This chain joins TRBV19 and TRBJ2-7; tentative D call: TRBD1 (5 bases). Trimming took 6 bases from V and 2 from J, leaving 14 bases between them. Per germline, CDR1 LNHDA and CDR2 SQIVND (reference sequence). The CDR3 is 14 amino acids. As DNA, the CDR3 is TGTGCCAGTAGGAGCCAGGGAAGCCCCTACGAGCAGTACTTC. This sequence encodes CASRSQGSPYEQYF.

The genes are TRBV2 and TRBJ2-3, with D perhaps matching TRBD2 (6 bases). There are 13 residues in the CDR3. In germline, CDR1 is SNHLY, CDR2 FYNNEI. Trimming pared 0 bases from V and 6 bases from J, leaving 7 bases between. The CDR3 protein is CASSEARGDTQYF. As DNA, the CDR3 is TGTGCCAGCAGTGAAGCTCGGGGGGATACGCAGTATTTT.

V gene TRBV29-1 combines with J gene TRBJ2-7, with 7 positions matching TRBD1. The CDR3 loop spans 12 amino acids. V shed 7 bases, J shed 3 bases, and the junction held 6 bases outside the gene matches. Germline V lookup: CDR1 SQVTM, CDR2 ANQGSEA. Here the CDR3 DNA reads TGCAGCGCTCGGGACAGAGTCTACGAGCAGTACTTC. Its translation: CSARDRVYEQYF.

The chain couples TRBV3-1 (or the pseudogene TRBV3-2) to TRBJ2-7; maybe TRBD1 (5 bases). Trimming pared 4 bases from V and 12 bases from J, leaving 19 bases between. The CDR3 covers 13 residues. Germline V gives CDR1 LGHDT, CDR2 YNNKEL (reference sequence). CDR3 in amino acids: CASSPEAKGPAYF. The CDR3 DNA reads TGTGCCAGCAGCCCGGAAGCCAAGGGGCCGGCGTACTTC.

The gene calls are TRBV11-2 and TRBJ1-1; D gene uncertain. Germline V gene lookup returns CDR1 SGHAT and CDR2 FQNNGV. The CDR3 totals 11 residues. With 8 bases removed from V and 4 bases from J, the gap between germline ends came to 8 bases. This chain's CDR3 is CASGARTEAFF. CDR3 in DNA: TGTGCCAGCGGCGCGCGCACTGAAGCTTTCTTT.

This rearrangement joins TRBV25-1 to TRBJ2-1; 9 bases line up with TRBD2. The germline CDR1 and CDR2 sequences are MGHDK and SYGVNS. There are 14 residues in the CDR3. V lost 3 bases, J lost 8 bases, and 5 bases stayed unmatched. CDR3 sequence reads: CASSDSGRFDEQFF. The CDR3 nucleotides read TGTGCCAGCAGTGATAGCGGGAGATTCGATGAGCAGTTCTTC.

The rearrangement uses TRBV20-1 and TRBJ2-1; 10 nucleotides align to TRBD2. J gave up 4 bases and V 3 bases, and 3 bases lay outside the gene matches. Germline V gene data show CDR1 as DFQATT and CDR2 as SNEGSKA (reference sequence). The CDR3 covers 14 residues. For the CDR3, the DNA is TGCAGTGCTAGTTGGACTAGCGGATACAATGAGCAGTTCTTC. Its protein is CSASWTSGYNEQFF.

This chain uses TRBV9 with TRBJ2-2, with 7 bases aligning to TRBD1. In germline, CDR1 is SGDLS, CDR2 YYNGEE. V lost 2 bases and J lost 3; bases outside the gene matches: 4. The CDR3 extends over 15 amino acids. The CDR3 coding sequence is TGTGCCAGCAGCGTGAGGGGGCGCGACACCGGGGAGCTGTTTTTT. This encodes CASSVRGRDTGELFF.

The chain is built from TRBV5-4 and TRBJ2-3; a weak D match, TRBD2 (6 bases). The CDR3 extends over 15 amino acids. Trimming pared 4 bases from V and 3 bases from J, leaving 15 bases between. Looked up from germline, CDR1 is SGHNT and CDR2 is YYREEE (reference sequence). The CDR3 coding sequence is TGTGCCAGCAGCAGTTTCGGGAGTGGGACAGATACGCAGTATTTT. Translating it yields CASSSFGSGTDTQYF.

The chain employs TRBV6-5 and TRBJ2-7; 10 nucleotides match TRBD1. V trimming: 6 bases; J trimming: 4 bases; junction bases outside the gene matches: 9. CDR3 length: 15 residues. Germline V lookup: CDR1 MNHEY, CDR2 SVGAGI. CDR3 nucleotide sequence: TGTGCCAGCAGACCCAGACAGGGGGCTTCTTACGAGCAGTACTTC. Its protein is CASRPRQGASYEQYF.

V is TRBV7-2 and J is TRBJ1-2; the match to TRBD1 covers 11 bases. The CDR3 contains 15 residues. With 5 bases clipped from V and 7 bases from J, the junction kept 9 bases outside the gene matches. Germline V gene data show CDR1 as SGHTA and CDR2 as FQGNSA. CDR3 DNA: TGTGCCAGCAGCCTGGGACAGGGGGTAGTTAGTGGCTACACCTTC. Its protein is CASSLGQGVVSGYTF.

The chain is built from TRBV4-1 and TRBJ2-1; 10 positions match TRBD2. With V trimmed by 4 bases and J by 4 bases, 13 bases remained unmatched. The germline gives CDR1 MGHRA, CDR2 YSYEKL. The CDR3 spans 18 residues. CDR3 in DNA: TGCGCCAGCAGCCCGAGGCCCCCGGGACTAGCGCAGTACAATGAGCAGTTCTTC. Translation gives CASSPRPPGLAQYNEQFF.

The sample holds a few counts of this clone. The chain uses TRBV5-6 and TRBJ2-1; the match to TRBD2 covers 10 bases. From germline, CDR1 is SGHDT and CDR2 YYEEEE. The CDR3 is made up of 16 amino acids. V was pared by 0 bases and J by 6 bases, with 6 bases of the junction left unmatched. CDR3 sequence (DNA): TGTGCCAGCAGCTTGGCCGGGATAGCGGGAGGCAATGAGCAGTTCTTC. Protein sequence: CASSLAGIAGGNEQFF.

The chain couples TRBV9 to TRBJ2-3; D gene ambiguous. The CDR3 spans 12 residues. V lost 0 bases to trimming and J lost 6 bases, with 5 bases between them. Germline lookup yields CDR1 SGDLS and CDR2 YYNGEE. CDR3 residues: CASSVGQDTQYF. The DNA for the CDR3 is TGTGCCAGCAGCGTAGGCCAGGATACGCAGTATTTT.

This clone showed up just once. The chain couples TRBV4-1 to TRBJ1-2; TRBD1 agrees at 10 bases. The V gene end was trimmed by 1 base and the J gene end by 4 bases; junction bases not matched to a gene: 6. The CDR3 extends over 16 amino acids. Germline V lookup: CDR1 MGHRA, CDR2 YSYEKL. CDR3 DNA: TGCGCCAGCAGCCAAGGGGGACAGGGGTTGGCCTATGGCTACACCTTC. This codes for CASSQGGQGLAYGYTF.

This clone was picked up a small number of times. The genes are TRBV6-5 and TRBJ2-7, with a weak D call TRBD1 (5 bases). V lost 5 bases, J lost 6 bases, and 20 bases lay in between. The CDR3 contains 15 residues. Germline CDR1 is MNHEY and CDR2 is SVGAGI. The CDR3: CASSRQRQGPFEQYF. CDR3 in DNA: TGTGCCAGCAGTCGCCAGCGCCAGGGCCCCTTCGAGCAGTACTTC.

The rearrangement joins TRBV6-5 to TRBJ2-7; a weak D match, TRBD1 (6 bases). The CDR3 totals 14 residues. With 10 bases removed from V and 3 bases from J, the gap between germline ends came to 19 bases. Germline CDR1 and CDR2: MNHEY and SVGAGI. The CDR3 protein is CATYRDGNYYEQYF. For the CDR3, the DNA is TGTGCCACCTACAGGGACGGGAATTACTACGAGCAGTACTTC.

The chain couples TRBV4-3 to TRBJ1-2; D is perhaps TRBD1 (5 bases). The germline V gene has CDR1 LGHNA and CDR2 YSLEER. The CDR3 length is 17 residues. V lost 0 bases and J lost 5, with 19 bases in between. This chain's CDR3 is CASSQDTDLAGTYGYTF. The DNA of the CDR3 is TGCGCCAGCAGCCAAGATACTGACCTAGCGGGGACTTATGGCTACACCTTC.

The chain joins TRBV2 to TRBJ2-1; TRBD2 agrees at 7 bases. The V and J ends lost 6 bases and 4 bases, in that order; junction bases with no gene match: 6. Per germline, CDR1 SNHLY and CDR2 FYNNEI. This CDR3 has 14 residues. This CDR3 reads CASSGLEGYNEQFF. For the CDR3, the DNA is TGTGCCAGCAGCGGACTAGAGGGGTACAATGAGCAGTTCTTC. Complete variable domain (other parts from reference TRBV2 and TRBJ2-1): EPEVTQTPSHQVTQMGQEVILRCVPISNHLYFYWYRQILGQKVEFLVSFYNNEISEKSEIFDDQFSVERPDGSNFTLKIRSTKLEDSAMYFCASSGLEGYNEQFFGPGTRLTVL.